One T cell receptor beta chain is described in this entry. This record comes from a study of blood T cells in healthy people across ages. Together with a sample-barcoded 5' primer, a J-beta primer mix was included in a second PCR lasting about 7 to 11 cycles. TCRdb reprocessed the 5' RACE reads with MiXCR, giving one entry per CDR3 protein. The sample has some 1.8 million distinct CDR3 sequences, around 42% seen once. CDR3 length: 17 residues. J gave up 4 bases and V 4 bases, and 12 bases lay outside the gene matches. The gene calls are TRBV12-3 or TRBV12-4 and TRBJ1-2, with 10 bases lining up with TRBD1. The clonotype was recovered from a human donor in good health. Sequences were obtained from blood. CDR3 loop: CASSYIAGTGDFYGYTF. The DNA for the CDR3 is TGTGCCAGCAGTTACATTGCCGGGACAGGGGATTTCTATGGCTACACCTTC.